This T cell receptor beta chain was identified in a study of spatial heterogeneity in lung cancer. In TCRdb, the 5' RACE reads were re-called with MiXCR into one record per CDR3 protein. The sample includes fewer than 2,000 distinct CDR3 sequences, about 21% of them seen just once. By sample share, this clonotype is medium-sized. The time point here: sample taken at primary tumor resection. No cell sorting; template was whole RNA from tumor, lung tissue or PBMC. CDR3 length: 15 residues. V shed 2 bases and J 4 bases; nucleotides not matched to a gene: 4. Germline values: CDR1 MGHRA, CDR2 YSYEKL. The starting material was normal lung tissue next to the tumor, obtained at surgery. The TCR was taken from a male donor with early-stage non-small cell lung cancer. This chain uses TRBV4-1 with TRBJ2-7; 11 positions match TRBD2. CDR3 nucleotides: TGCGCCAGCAGCCAATATAGCGGGGGGGCTTACGAGCAGTACTTC. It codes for CASSQYSGGAYEQYF.